These T cell receptor beta chains were read from a single sample in a study of T-cell memory formation after mild COVID-19. MiXCR, run by TCRdb on the 5' RACE reads, gives a single entry per CDR3 protein. The sample lists about 130,000 distinct CDR3 sequences; about 17% were seen once. Sequences were obtained from PBMCs or a T cell subset sorted from them (not recorded which). Every receptor here comes from an adult woman who had mild COVID-19 (a few samples of this study predate the infection). Cell type and time point are not known. Each CDR3 is given with its conserved first and last residue. Each record gives: J gene, V gene, D gene, clone size, CDR3 protein, CDR3 DNA. A D gene is named only where the DNA matches it firmly. Not all rows give a size; the values are once, few, many and, for expanded clones, a class.

TRBJ2-7,TRBV5-1,-,many,CASSETGTAIEQYF,TGCGCCAGCAGCGAGACAGGGACTGCTATCGAGCAGTACTTC
TRBJ2-5,TRBV5-1,TRBD2,few,CASSLKRGGRETQYF,TGCGCCAGCAGCTTGAAGCGGGGGGGCCGAGAGACCCAGTACTTC
TRBJ2-1,TRBV24-1,-,-,CATSDPTWQGNNEQFF,TGTGCCACCAGTGATCCCACATGGCAGGGGAACAATGAGCAGTTCTTC
TRBJ2-1,TRBV29-1,TRBD2,-,CSVRTGLAVNEQFF,TGCAGCGTCCGAACCGGACTAGCGGTCAATGAGCAGTTCTTC
TRBJ2-7,TRBV2,-,few,CASSEWFGEQYF,TGTGCCAGCAGTGAGTGGTTTGGCGAGCAGTACTTC
TRBJ2-7,TRBV27,-,few,CASSLGQGRRYEQYF,TGTGCCAGCAGTTTAGGGCAGGGGAGGCGGTACGAGCAGTACTTC
TRBJ2-7,TRBV12-3/TRBV12-4,-,-,CASSLTKLTGPTYEQYF,TGTGCCAGCAGTTTAACGAAACTGACAGGTCCCACCTACGAGCAGTACTTC
TRBJ2-1,TRBV9,TRBD2,-,CASSVASGESYNEQFF,TGTGCCAGCAGCGTAGCCAGCGGGGAGTCTTACAATGAGCAGTTCTTC
TRBJ2-1,TRBV9,TRBD2,few,CASSVDPAGGQNEQFF,TGTGCCAGCAGCGTAGATCCAGCGGGGGGGCAGAATGAGCAGTTCTTC
TRBJ1-2,TRBV7-6,-,few,CASSLASREDYGYTF,TGTGCCAGCAGCTTAGCCTCCAGGGAGGACTATGGCTACACCTTC
TRBJ2-1,TRBV20-1,-,-,CSASWRERGSNEQFF,TGCAGTGCTAGCTGGCGCGAGAGGGGTAGCAATGAGCAGTTCTTC
TRBJ1-1,TRBV5-1,-,-,CASSLGVRGGTEAFF,TGCGCCAGCAGCTTGGGGGTACGGGGAGGCACTGAAGCTTTCTTT
TRBJ2-5,TRBV12-3/TRBV12-4,-,-,CASSLGDLLARETQYF,TGTGCCAGCAGTTTAGGGGACCTCTTGGCCCGAGAGACCCAGTACTTC
TRBJ2-5,TRBV7-6,-,many,CASSSELTETQYF,TGTGCCAGCAGCTCGGAATTAACGGAGACCCAGTACTTC
TRBJ2-1,TRBV24-1,-,-,CVVVSSLYNEQFF,TGTGTAGTTGTCTCCTCCCTCTACAATGAGCAGTTCTTC
TRBJ2-5,TRBV24-1,TRBD1,few,CATEPGQGKSETQYF,TGTGCCACCGAACCGGGACAGGGGAAGTCGGAGACCCAGTACTTC
TRBJ1-1,TRBV12-3/TRBV12-4,-,-,CASSFGATNTEAFF,TGTGCCAGCAGTTTCGGGGCCACGAACACTGAAGCTTTCTTT
TRBJ1-1,TRBV9,TRBD1,-,CASSVGGTGDTEAFF,TGTGCCAGCAGCGTAGGTGGGACAGGGGACACTGAAGCTTTCTTT
TRBJ2-1,TRBV7-6,TRBD1,-,CASSLVPGTGEVNEQFF,TGTGCCAGCAGCTTAGTTCCCGGGACAGGGGAGGTGAATGAGCAGTTCTTC
TRBJ2-3,TRBV9,TRBD2,-,CASSAERGPPLADTQYF,TGTGCCAGCAGCGCAGAGCGGGGGCCACCCCTTGCAGATACGCAGTATTTT
TRBJ1-1,TRBV12-3/TRBV12-4,TRBD1,few,CASSSYLGQMNTEAFF,TGTGCCAGCAGTTCCTATCTGGGACAGATGAACACTGAAGCTTTCTTT
TRBJ1-6,TRBV9,-,-,CASSADGTSSYNSPLHF,TGTGCCAGCAGCGCGGACGGGACCAGCTCCTATAATTCACCCCTCCACTTT
TRBJ1-5,TRBV10-3,-,-,CAISESTLVGNQPQHF,TGTGCCATCAGTGAGTCGACGTTGGTGGGCAATCAGCCCCAGCATTTT
TRBJ2-1,TRBV28,-,-,CASSSTEGSYNEQFF,TGTGCCAGCAGTTCCACGGAGGGTTCTTACAATGAGCAGTTCTTC
TRBJ2-5,TRBV30,-,-,CAWSRWGETQYF,TGTGCCTGGAGTAGGTGGGGGGAGACCCAGTACTTC
TRBJ1-1,TRBV7-9,-,few,CASSFSGMGTEAFF,TGTGCCAGCAGCTTCTCTGGGATGGGCACTGAAGCTTTCTTT
TRBJ2-7,TRBV28,TRBD2,few,CASSLVPGLAGAQYF,TGTGCCAGCAGCCTGGTCCCGGGACTAGCGGGAGCGCAGTACTTC
TRBJ1-2,TRBV12-3/TRBV12-4,-,-,CASSPTGANYGYTF,TGTGCCAGCAGCCCGACAGGCGCTAACTATGGCTACACCTTC
TRBJ2-5,TRBV5-1,TRBD1,few,CASSLATGAETQYF,TGCGCCAGCAGCTTGGCCACAGGGGCAGAGACCCAGTACTTC
TRBJ2-3,TRBV5-1,-,-,CASSSRERQVNLQTQYF,TGCGCCAGCAGCAGCCGGGAAAGACAGGTGAATCTCCAGACGCAGTATTTT
TRBJ2-7,TRBV7-2,TRBD2,few,CASSPRLAGGPYEQYF,TGTGCCAGCAGCCCCCGACTAGCGGGAGGGCCTTACGAGCAGTACTTC
TRBJ2-2,TRBV24-1,TRBD1,-,CATSVRDRGLTGELFF,TGTGCCACCAGTGTTAGGGACAGGGGACTCACCGGGGAGCTGTTTTTT
TRBJ2-1,TRBV29-1,-,-,CSVTKGGNEQFF,TGCAGCGTGACAAAGGGCGGGAATGAGCAGTTCTTC
TRBJ1-2,TRBV6-5,-,few,CASSYSTWDYGYTF,TGTGCCAGCAGTTACTCGACCTGGGACTATGGCTACACCTTC
TRBJ1-5,TRBV24-1,-,-,CATSDSYYQPQHF,TGTGCCACCAGTGACTCTTACTATCAGCCCCAGCATTTT
TRBJ2-2,TRBV4-1,TRBD1,-,CASSQGPLWTGSNTGELFF,TGCGCCAGCAGCCAAGGGCCCCTCTGGACAGGTTCGAACACCGGGGAGCTGTTTTTT
TRBJ2-4,TRBV7-2,-,-,CASSLRGPLAKNIQYF,TGTGCCAGCAGCTTAAGGGGACCTCTAGCCAAAAACATTCAGTACTTC
TRBJ2-3,TRBV2,TRBD2,few,CASTRGLAGAGADTQYF,TGTGCCAGCACCAGGGGACTAGCGGGGGCAGGGGCAGATACGCAGTATTTT
TRBJ1-1,TRBV4-2,-,few,CASSQGPHGGMNTEAFF,TGTGCCAGCAGCCAAGGTCCCCATGGAGGAATGAACACTGAAGCTTTCTTT
TRBJ2-2,TRBV4-2,TRBD1,few,CASRHDRVRTGELFF,TGTGCCAGCAGACACGACAGGGTGCGGACCGGGGAGCTGTTTTTT
TRBJ2-7,TRBV5-1,-,few,CASSSPGSGEQYF,TGCGCCAGCAGCTCCCCGGGATCGGGGGAGCAGTACTTC
TRBJ2-2,TRBV4-2,-,-,CASSQALAGELFF,TGTGCCAGCAGCCAAGCACTCGCCGGGGAGCTGTTTTTT